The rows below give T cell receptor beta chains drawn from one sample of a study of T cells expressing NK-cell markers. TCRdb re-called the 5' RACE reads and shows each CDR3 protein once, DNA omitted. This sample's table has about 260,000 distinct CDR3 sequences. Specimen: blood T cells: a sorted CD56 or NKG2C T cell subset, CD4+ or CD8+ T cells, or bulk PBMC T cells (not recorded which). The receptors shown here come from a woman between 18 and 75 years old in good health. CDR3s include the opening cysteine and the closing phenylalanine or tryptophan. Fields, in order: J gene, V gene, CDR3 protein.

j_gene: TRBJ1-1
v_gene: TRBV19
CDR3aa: CASSTLGGGNTEAFF

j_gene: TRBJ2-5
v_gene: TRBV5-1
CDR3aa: CASSLLGGVEETQYF

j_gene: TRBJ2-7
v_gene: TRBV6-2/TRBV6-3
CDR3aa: CASSAFGPYEQYF

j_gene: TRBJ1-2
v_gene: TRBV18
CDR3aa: CASSPRPYDYGYTF

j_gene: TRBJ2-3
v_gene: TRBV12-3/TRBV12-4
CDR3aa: CASSPMGRGLDTQYF

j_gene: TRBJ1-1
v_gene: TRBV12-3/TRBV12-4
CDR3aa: CASTPGRGQGIPEAFF

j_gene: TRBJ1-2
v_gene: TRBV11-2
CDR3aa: CASSLGSHYGYTF

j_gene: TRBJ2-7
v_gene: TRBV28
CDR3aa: CASSYLSPYEQYF

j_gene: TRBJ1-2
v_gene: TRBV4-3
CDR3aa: CASSQAGANYGYTF

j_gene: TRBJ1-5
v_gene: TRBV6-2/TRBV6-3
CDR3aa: CASSSPTGGNQPQHF

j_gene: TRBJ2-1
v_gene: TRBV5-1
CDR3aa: CASSLDAGINEQFF

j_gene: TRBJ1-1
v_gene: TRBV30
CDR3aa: CAWSDRSEAFF

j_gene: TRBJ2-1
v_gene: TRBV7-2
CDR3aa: CASSRVSAYNEQFF

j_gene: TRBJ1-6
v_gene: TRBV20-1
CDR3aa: CSAREEGSSPLHF

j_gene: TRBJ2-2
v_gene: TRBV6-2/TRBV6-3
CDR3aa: CASRNTGSATGELFF

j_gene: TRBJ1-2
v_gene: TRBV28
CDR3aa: CASSFRNRDGYTF

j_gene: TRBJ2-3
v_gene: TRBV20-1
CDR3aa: CSAREPSGITDTQYF

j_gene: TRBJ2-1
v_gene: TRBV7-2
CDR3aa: CASSMGQPIPLEQFF

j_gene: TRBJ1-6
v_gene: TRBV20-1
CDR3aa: CSVAWGPVNSPLHF